Included here is one T cell receptor (beta chain) sequence, with context. CDR1 is SEHNR, CDR2 FQNEAQ, per germline (reference sequence). V shed 4 bases, J shed 1 base, and the junction held 6 bases outside the gene matches. The CDR3 length is 16 residues. TCRB transcripts that were expressed got sequenced, as all of the isolated RNA had been reverse transcribed. This table comes from immunoSEQ multiplex PCR, and its TCRdb copy is limited to in-frame clones, with some not included. The sample includes around 310,000 clones, 9.5% to 11% seen only once; the top ten take under 0.02%. The source of the sample is a study of beta chain features in type 1 diabetes. For the study at large: Age and gender were similar between patients and healthy donors, as were cell yields.

Material: naive CD4+ T cells from blood. The V call is TRBV7-9, the J call TRBJ1-1; TRBD1 aligns across 10 bases. The receptor was derived from a woman in her 30s in good health. For the CDR3, the DNA is TGTGCCAGCAGCTACCACGGGACAGGGGAGAACACTGAAGCTTTCTTT. Translated: CASSYHGTGENTEAFF.